This T cell receptor beta chain is drawn from a study of T-cell reconstitution after alpha-beta-depleted transplantation in children. This clonotype was recorded a few times. As it was prepared, the TCRbeta library received unique molecular identifiers. TCRdb called the PCR reads again in MiXCR, with one record for every CDR3 protein. This sample has some 200,000 distinct CDR3 sequences; about 14% occur once, and the top ten carry less than 15%. V gave up 11 bases and J gave up 0 bases; unmatched junction bases: 10. In germline, CDR1 is MDHEN, CDR2 SYDVKM. The CDR3 spans 14 residues. The V call is TRBV28, the J call TRBJ2-7; 7 positions agree with TRBD2. The TCR sequence derives from a human donor who donated a stem cell graft to a child with acute lymphoblastic leukemia. The sample consisted of PBMCs from the stem cell graft donor, taken from the stem cell graft. This CDR3 is CASKRASGSYEQYF. The CDR3 DNA sequence: TGTGCCTCCAAAAGGGCTAGCGGCTCCTACGAGCAGTACTTC.